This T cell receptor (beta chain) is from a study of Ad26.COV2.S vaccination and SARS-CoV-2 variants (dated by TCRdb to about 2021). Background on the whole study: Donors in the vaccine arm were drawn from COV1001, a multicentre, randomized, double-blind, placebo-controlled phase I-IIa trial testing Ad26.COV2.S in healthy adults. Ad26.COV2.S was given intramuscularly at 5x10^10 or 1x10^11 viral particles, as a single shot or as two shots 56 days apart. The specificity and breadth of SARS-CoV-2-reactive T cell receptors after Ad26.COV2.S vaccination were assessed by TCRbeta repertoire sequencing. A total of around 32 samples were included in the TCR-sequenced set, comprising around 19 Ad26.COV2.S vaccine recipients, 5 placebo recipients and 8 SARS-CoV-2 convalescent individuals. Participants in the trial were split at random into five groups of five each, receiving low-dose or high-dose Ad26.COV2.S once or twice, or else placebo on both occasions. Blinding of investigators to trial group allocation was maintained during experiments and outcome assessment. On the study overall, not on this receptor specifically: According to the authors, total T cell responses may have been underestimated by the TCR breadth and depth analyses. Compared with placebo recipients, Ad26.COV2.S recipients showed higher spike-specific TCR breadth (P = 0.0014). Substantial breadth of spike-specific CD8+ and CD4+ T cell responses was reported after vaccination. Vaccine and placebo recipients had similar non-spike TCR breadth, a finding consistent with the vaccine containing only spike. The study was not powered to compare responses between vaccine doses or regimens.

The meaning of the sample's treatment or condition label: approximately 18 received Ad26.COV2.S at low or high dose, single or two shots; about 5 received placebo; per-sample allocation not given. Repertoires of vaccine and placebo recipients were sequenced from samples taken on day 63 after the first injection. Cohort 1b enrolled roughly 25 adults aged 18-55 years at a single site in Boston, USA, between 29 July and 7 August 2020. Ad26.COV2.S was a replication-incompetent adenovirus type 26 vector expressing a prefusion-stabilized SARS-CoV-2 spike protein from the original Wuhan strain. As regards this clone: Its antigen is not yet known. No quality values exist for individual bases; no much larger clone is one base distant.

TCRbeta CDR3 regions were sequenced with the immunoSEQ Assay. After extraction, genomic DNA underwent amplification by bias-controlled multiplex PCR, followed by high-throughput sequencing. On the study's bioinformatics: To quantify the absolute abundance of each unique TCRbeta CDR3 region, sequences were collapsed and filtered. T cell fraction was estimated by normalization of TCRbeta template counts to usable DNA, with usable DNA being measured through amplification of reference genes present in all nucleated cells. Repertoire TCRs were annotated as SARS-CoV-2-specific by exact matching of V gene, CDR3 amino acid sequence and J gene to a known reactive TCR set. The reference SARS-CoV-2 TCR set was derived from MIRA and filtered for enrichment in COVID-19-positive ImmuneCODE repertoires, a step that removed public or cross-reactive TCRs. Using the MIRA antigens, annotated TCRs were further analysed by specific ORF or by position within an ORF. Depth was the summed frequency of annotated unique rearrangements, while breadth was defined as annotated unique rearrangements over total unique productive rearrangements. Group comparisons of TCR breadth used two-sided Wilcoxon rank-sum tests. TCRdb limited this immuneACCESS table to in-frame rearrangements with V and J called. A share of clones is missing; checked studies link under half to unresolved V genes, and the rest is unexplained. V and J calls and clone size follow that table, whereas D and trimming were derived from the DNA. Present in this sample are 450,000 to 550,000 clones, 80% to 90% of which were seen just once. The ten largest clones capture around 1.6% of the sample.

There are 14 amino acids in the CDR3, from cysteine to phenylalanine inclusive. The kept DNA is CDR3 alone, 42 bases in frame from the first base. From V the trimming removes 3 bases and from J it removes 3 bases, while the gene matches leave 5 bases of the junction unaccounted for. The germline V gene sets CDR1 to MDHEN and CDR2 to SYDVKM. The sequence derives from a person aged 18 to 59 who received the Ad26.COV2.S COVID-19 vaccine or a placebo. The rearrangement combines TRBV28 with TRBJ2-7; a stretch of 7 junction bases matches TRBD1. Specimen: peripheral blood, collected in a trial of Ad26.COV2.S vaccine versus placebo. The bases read TGTGCCAGCAGTTTCAGGGGGAACAGCTACGAGCAGTACTTC. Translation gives CASSFRGNSYEQYF. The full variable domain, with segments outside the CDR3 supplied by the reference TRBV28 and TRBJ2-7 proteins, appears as DVKVTQSSRYLVKRTGEKVFLECVQDMDHENMFWYRQDPGLGLRLIYFSYDVKMKEKGDIPEGYSVSREKKERFSLILESASTNQTSMYLCASSFRGNSYEQYFGPGTRLTVT.